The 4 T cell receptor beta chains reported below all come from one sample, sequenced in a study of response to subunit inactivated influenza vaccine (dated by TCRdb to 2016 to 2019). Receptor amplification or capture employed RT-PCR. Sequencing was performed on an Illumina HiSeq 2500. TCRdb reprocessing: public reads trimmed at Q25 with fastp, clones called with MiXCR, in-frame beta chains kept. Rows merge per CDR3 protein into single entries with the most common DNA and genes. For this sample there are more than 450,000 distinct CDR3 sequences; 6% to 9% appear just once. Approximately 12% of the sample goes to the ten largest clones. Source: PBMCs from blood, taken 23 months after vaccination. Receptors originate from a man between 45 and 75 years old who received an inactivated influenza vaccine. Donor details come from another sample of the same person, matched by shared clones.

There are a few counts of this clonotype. CDR3 in DNA: TGTGCCAGCAGCTTACCTACAGGGACCCGGATGCTTGGGGCCAACGTCCTGACTTTC. This encodes CASSLPTGTRMLGANVLTF. The rearrangement links TRBV11-2 to TRBJ2-6; tentative D call: TRBD1 (6 bases). The CDR3 has 19 amino acids. Germline CDR1 is SGHAT and CDR2 is FQNNGV. V was shortened by 2 bases and J by 3 bases, with 20 bases between the two germline ends.

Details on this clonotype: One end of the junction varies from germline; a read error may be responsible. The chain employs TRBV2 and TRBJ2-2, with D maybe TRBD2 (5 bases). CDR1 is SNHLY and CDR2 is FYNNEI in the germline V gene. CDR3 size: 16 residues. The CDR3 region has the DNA TGTTCCAGCAGTGCCTTGAGGGCCCCAAACACCGGGGAGCTGTTTTTT. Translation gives CSSSALRAPNTGELFF.

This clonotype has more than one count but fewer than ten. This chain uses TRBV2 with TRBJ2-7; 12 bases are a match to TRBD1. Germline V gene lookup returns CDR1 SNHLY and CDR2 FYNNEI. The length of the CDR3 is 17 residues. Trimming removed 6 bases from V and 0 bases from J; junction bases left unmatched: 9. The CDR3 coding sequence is TGTGCCAGCAGCGTCCAGGGACAGGGGGCCTTCTCCTACGAGCAGTACTTC. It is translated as CASSVQGQGAFSYEQYF.

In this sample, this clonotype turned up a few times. CDR3 protein: CASSRDRALLVEQFF. The CDR3 region has the DNA TGTGCCAGCAGCCGTGACAGGGCTCTGCTGGTTGAGCAGTTCTTC. The V and J genes are TRBV6-2 or TRBV6-3 and TRBJ2-1; 7 positions agree with TRBD1. There are 15 residues in the CDR3. The V gene's germline CDR1 is MNHEY and CDR2 SVGEGT. Unmatched junction bases numbered 14, after V lost 6 bases and J lost 9 bases.